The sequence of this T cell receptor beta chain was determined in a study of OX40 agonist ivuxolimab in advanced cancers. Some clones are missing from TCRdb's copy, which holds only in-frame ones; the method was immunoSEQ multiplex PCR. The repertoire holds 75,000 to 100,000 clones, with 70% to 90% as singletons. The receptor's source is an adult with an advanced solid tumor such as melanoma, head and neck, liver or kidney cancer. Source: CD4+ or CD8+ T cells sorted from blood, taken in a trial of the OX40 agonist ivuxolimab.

The CDR3 here is CASRYDYSGELFF. The CDR3 DNA reads as TGTGCCAGCAGATACGACTATTCCGGGGAGCTGTTTTTT. The rearrangement uses TRBV2 and TRBJ2-2, with D tentatively TRBD2 (5 bases). V lost 6 bases, J lost 6 bases, and 11 bases lay in between. CDR1 and CDR2 from the germline V gene are SNHLY and FYNNEI. This CDR3 is built from 13 residues.